Listed below are T cell receptor beta chains from one sample, sequenced in a study of shared clonotypes between healthy human individuals. Profiling relied on immunoSEQ multiplex PCR, and the TCRdb table lists in-frame clones only, not all of them. This sample has a few hundred thousand clones, with roughly 96% found just once. Sequencing input: memory CD8+ T cells sorted from blood. All receptors derive from a man aged 30 to 39 in good health. Each CDR3 is given with its conserved first and last residue. The D gene is left open where the match is weak. Where a row states a size, it is once, few, many or the class of an expanded clone; other rows omit it.

>.|.|TRBV27|TRBJ1-2
TGTGCCAGCACCCCGACCGGGGGCACCGGCTATGGCTACACCTTC
CASTPTGGTGYGYTF
>.|.|TRBV5-4|TRBJ2-7
TGTGCCAGCAGCTTGGTCCAGGGTCCCTACGAGCAGTACTTC
CASSLVQGPYEQYF
>.|.|TRBV25-1|TRBJ1-1
TGTGCCAGCAGTGAAAGCGGGGGCACTGAAGCTTTCTTT
CASSESGGTEAFF
>TRBD2|.|TRBV12-5|TRBJ2-1
TGTGCTAGTGCCCCCGGGAGGACTAGCGGGAGGGACAATGAGCAGTTCTTC
CASAPGRTSGRDNEQFF
>.|.|TRBV27|TRBJ1-1
TGTGCCAGCCGGGGTTGGGGAAACACTGAAGCTTTCTTT
CASRGWGNTEAFF
>.|.|TRBV27|TRBJ2-3
TGTGCCAGCAGTGTGACTTTGGCGACAGATACGCAGTATTTT
CASSVTLATDTQYF
>.|.|TRBV5-1|TRBJ2-1
TGCGCCAGCAGCATAGTTCGGACAGAATACAATGAGCAGTTCTTC
CASSIVRTEYNEQFF
>TRBD2|.|TRBV7-9|TRBJ2-4
TGTGCCGGCTTAAGTCGGGGGGGCTCCAAAAACATTCAGTACTTC
CAGLSRGGSKNIQYF
>TRBD2|.|TRBV5-1|TRBJ2-7
TGCGCCAGCAGCTTTCGGACTAGCGGGACCCACGGGGATTACGAGCAGTACTTC
CASSFRTSGTHGDYEQYF
>.|.|TRBV7-2|TRBJ2-7
TGTGCCAGCAGCCTAAACCGGGAGTTAGCCGAGCAGTACTTC
CASSLNRELAEQYF
>.|.|TRBV14|TRBJ2-5
TGTGCCAGCAGCCAGGCGGTGGGGGACAAGCAGTACTTC
CASSQAVGDKQYF
>.|.|TRBV7-9|TRBJ2-5
TGTGCCAGCAGCTTAGGGGGCGGGTACCAAGAGACCCAGTACTTC
CASSLGGGYQETQYF
>.|.|TRBV14|TRBJ1-2
TGTGCCAGCAGCCAAGTCGAGGGGGTCTATGGCTACACCTTC
CASSQVEGVYGYTF
>.|.|TRBV18|TRBJ2-7
TGTGCCAGCTCACCAACAGGGTACGAGCAGTACTTC
CASSPTGYEQYF
>.|.|TRBV7-2|TRBJ2-7
TGTGCCAGCAGCTTATATTTGTCGCTCGTATACGAGCAGTACTTC
CASSLYLSLVYEQYF
>.|.|TRBV4-2|TRBJ2-6
TGTGCCAGCAGCCAAGAAACTCAGGGTATTCCTGGGGCCAACGTCCTGACTTTC
CASSQETQGIPGANVLTF
>TRBD2|.|TRBV7-9|TRBJ2-3
TGTGCCAGCAGCCTACTAGCGGGCAGCACAGATACGCAGTATTTT
CASSLLAGSTDTQYF
>TRBD1|once|TRBV2|TRBJ2-5
TGTGCCAGCAGTGACCCACAGGGGGAAGAGACCCAGTACTTC
CASSDPQGEETQYF
>.|.|TRBV5-6|TRBJ1-2
TGTGCCAGCAGCGTCCTTTCCCAGCCATTCCGATATGGCTACACCTTC
CASSVLSQPFRYGYTF
>.|.|TRBV28|TRBJ1-2
TGTGCCAGCAGTTTTACCGCAGGAGCTTACGATATGGGTTACACCTTC
CASSFTAGAYDMGYTF
>TRBD2|.|TRBV9|TRBJ2-2
TGTGCCAGCAGCGTGTTGAGCGGGAGGGCCAACACCGGGGAGCTGTTTTTT
CASSVLSGRANTGELFF
>TRBD1|.|TRBV28|TRBJ2-7
TGTGCCAGCAGAAGGGGACAGGGATCCTACGAGCAGTACTTC
CASRRGQGSYEQYF
>TRBD1|.|TRBV28|TRBJ1-2
TGTGCCAGCCGGGACAGGACTTATGGCTACACCTTC
CASRDRTYGYTF
>.|.|TRBV5-1|TRBJ2-4
TGCGCCAGCAGCTTCGGCGGCGTTGGCCTAAACATTCAGTACTTC
CASSFGGVGLNIQYF
>.|.|TRBV27|TRBJ2-7
TGTGCCAGCAGTTTATTGGCAGCAGCCTACGAGCAGTACTTC
CASSLLAAAYEQYF